These 22 T cell receptor beta chains came from one sample sequenced in a study of CD8 T cells in Susac syndrome. RNA amounts of about 0.45 to 1 ug underwent reverse transcription with random hexamers. TCRdb re-called the immunoSEQ multiplex PCR reads with MiXCR, one entry per CDR3 protein. In the table there are about 140,000 distinct CDR3 sequences, around 93% of which are singletons. Sequenced input: CD8+ T cells from PBMCs. These receptors all stem from a human donor with Susac syndrome.

The V gene is TRBV4-1, the J gene TRBJ1-1; 7 positions agree with TRBD1. V gave up 4 bases and J gave up 5 bases; unmatched junction bases: 10. This CDR3 has 15 amino acids. Germline loops: CDR1 MGHRA, CDR2 YSYEKL. The CDR3 nucleotides read TGCGCCAGCAGCCCATACTCAGGGGGTGGTACTGAAGCTTTCTTT. Translation gives CASSPYSGGGTEAFF.

The chain carries TRBV3-1 and TRBJ2-2, with 8 bases identical to TRBD2. Germline assignment: CDR1 LGHDT and CDR2 YNNKEL (reference sequence). V was pared by 4 bases and J by 3 bases, with 7 bases of the junction left unmatched. This CDR3 has 16 amino acids. In DNA, the CDR3 is TGTGCCAGCAGCCCTAAAACTAGCGGCTACACCGGGGAGCTGTTTTTT. Translated: CASSPKTSGYTGELFF.

The chain couples TRBV29-1 to TRBJ1-1; D possibly corresponds to TRBD1 (5 bases). Germline CDR1 SQVTM, CDR2 ANQGSEA. Between the trimmed V and J ends, which lost 4 bases and 4 bases, there was a span of 13 bases. The length of the CDR3 is 13 residues. The CDR3: CSVASSGGTEAFF. The DNA for the CDR3 is TGCAGCGTTGCCTCTAGTGGGGGCACTGAAGCTTTCTTT.

V gene TRBV9 combines with J gene TRBJ1-1; D unresolved. Trimming stripped 0 bases from V and 0 bases from J, with 3 bases between. The CDR3 extends over 13 amino acids. Germline V CDR1 and CDR2: SGDLS, YYNGEE. The CDR3 coding sequence is TGTGCCAGCAGCGTAGACGTGAACACTGAAGCTTTCTTT. Protein: CASSVDVNTEAFF.

The gene calls are TRBV6-1 and TRBJ2-1, with TRBD2 matching over 14 bases. The J segment lost 8 bases and the V segment lost 6 bases, leaving 9 bases of the junction unmatched. The CDR3 totals 16 residues. CDR1 and CDR2 (germline): MNHNS, SASEGT. CDR3 in DNA: TGTGCCAGCAGAGAACCCGGGACTAGCGGGAGTTATGAGCAGTTCTTC. This codes for CASREPGTSGSYEQFF.

The chain carries TRBV3-1 and TRBJ1-2; TRBD1 is a possible D gene (5 bases). The germline V gene encodes CDR1 LGHDT and CDR2 YNNKEL (reference sequence). There are 15 residues in the CDR3. Trimming took 3 bases from V and 8 from J, leaving 19 bases between them. CDR3 DNA: TGTGCCAGCAGCCATTCTCTCCGGACATTTGAGGGCTACACCTTC. Its translation: CASSHSLRTFEGYTF.

This chain links TRBV5-1 with TRBJ2-1; 9 bases agree with TRBD2. The germline CDR1 and CDR2 sequences are SGHRS and YFSETQ. With 0 bases clipped from V and 4 bases from J, the junction kept 5 bases outside the gene matches. This CDR3 contains 16 residues. This CDR3 is CASSLDPSGIYNEQFF. In DNA form, the CDR3 reads TGCGCCAGCAGCTTGGATCCTAGCGGGATTTACAATGAGCAGTTCTTC.

This chain's CDR3 is CASSLRLSGYNEQFF. The DNA of the CDR3 is TGTGCCAGCAGTTTACGACTGTCGGGGTACAATGAGCAGTTCTTC. The chain links TRBV27 to TRBJ2-1; weak D call: TRBD2 (5 bases). The CDR3 sequence is 15 residues long. Germline loops: CDR1 MNHEY, CDR2 SMNVEV (reference sequence). Deletions cut 2 bases from V and 4 bases from J, with 12 bases between.

The genes are TRBV28 and TRBJ2-1; 11 bases align to TRBD1. This CDR3 comprises 16 residues. J gave up 5 bases and V 6 bases, and 9 bases lay outside the gene matches. Germline CDR1 reads MDHEN; CDR2 reads SYDVKM. The CDR3 protein is CASSLAGTGGNNEQFF. The CDR3 region has the DNA TGTGCCAGCAGCCTTGCCGGGACAGGGGGTAACAATGAGCAGTTCTTC.

The chain recombines TRBV6-6 with TRBJ1-2; D is ambiguous. The V end was cut by 3 bases, the J end by 0 bases, with 8 bases between. Germline loops: CDR1 MNHNY, CDR2 SVGAGI (reference sequence). This CDR3 spans 14 amino acids. CDR3: CASSYIPANYGYTF. CDR3 nucleotides: TGTGCCAGCAGTTATATCCCGGCTAACTATGGCTACACCTTC.

CDR3 DNA: TGTGCCAGCAGCTCCCAGCGGGACTCCTACGAGCAGTACTTC. This sequence encodes CASSSQRDSYEQYF. V gene TRBV27 combines with J gene TRBJ2-7, with 7 bases identical to TRBD2. V shed 6 bases, J shed 0 bases, and the junction held 5 bases outside the gene matches. CDR3 length: 14 amino acids. The V gene's germline CDR1 is MNHEY and CDR2 SMNVEV (reference sequence).

The genes are TRBV24-1 and TRBJ2-3; D perhaps matches TRBD2 (6 bases). This CDR3 is built from 14 residues. V was cut by 3 bases and J by 4 bases, with 10 bases left in between. Per the germline V gene, CDR1 is KGHDR and CDR2 is SFDVKD. The CDR3 coding sequence is TGTGCCACCAGTGATGATCGGGAGTCAGATACGCAGTATTTT. Protein product: CATSDDRESDTQYF.

The chain links TRBV12-3 or TRBV12-4 to TRBJ1-2, with unresolved D. The CDR3 totals 12 residues. Trimming pared 5 bases from V and 8 bases from J, leaving 12 bases between. The CDR3: CASSLGNFGYTF. CDR3 sequence (DNA): TGTGCCAGCAGTCTTGGGAATTTCGGCTACACCTTC.

The chain employs TRBV18 and TRBJ2-7; 9 bases match TRBD2. This CDR3 has 16 amino acids. Unmatched junction bases numbered 10, after V lost 6 bases and J lost 1 base. CDR1 is KGHSH, CDR2 LQKENI, per germline. This CDR3 is CASSPGDLAGSYEQYF. The CDR3 region has the DNA TGTGCCAGCTCCCCGGGGGATCTAGCGGGATCCTACGAGCAGTACTTC.

The chain carries TRBV4-1 and TRBJ2-5; 8 bases agree with TRBD1. Germline-derived CDR1 and CDR2 are MGHRA and YSYEKL. The CDR3 is 15 residues long. The ends lost 1 base at V and 2 bases at J; junction bases unmatched: 3. CDR3 nucleotide sequence: TGCGCCAGCAGCCAAGGGACAGGGCCACAAGAGACCCAGTACTTC. Protein: CASSQGTGPQETQYF.

The gene calls are TRBV7-9 and TRBJ2-7; 15 nucleotides agree with TRBD2. The CDR3 runs 18 residues. V dropped 4 bases and J dropped 1; count of bases not matched to a gene: 8. In germline, CDR1 is SEHNR, CDR2 FQNEAQ (reference sequence). CDR3 nucleotide sequence: TGTGCCAGCAGCTCTCCGGGACTAGCGGGAGGTTATTCCTACGAGCAGTACTTC. Translation: CASSSPGLAGGYSYEQYF.

This clonotype appeared once. The CDR3: CASRQDRGIEQFF. The DNA of the CDR3 is TGTGCCAGCAGGCAAGACAGGGGTATAGAGCAGTTCTTC. This chain links TRBV12-3 or TRBV12-4 with TRBJ2-1; 8 bases fit TRBD1. This CDR3 spans 13 amino acids. After removal of 6 bases from V and 10 bases from J, the junction contained 8 bases not matched to a gene.

This chain joins TRBV14 and TRBJ2-1; perhaps TRBD2 as D (5 bases). V was clipped by 4 bases and J by 9 bases, with 13 bases between them. Germline V gene data show CDR1 as SGHDN and CDR2 as FVKESK. This CDR3 is 13 amino acids long. The CDR3 here is CASSPVGEGEQFF. CDR3 nucleotides: TGTGCCAGCAGCCCGGTGGGAGAGGGTGAGCAGTTCTTC.

This chain uses TRBV5-4 with TRBJ2-2; perhaps TRBD2 as D (6 bases). Looked up from germline, CDR1 is SGHNT and CDR2 is YYREEE (reference sequence). Trimming removed 6 bases from V and 10 bases from J, with 13 bases in between. The CDR3 has 12 amino acids. CDR3 in amino acids: CASTLGTQELFF. In nucleotides, the CDR3 is TGTGCCAGCACCCTTGGGACTCAGGAGCTGTTTTTT.

The rearrangement joins TRBV4-1 to TRBJ1-4; 7 bases align to TRBD1. From germline, CDR1 is MGHRA and CDR2 YSYEKL. J was trimmed by 11 bases and V by 5 bases; bases with no gene match: 11. The length of the CDR3 is 14 residues. The CDR3 reads CASSAPGQTAKLFF. The CDR3 nucleotides read TGCGCCAGCAGCGCACCGGGACAGACGGCGAAACTGTTTTTT.

This chain links TRBV29-1 with TRBJ2-3; 12 bases agree with TRBD2. Germline assignment: CDR1 SQVTM and CDR2 ANQGSEA. The junction had 3 bases not matched to a gene; V was cut back by 3 bases and J by 2 bases. The CDR3 contains 15 residues. CDR3 in DNA: TGCAGCGTTGAGACTAGCGGGAGTAACACAGATACGCAGTATTTT. Translation gives CSVETSGSNTDTQYF.

The chain carries TRBV9 and TRBJ2-1; 10 bases match TRBD2. The CDR3 covers 21 residues. Germline-derived CDR1 and CDR2 are SGDLS and YYNGEE. V gave up 3 bases and J gave up 3 bases; unmatched junction bases: 21. This CDR3 is CASSARSASGSDVEFYNEQFF. CDR3 DNA: TGTGCCAGCAGCGCAAGAAGTGCTAGCGGGAGCGACGTTGAGTTCTACAATGAGCAGTTCTTC.